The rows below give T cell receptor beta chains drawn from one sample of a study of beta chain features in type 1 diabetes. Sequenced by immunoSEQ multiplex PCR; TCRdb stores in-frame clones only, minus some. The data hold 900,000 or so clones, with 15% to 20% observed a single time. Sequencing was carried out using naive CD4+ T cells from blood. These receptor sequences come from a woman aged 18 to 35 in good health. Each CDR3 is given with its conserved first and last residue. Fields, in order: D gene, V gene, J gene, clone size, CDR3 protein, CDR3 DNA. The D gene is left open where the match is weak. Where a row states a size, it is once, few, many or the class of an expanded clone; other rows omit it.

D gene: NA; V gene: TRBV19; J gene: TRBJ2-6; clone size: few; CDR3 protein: CASSRTRYSGANVLTF; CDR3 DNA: TGTGCCAGTAGTCGAACCCGTTACTCTGGGGCCAACGTCCTGACTTTC
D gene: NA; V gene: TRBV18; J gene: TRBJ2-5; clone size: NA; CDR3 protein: CASSPLTRTVQETQYF; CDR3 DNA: TGTGCCAGCTCACCATTAACTCGGACAGTTCAAGAGACCCAGTACTTC
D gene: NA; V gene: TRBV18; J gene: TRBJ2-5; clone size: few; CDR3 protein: CASSLTAWDQETQYF; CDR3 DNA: TGTGCCAGCTCACTAACGGCGTGGGATCAAGAGACCCAGTACTTC
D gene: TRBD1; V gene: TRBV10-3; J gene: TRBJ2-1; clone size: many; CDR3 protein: CATSGGNEQFF; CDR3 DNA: TGTGCCACGTCAGGGGGAAATGAGCAGTTCTTC
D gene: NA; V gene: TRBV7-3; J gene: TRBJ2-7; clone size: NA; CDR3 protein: CASSLGTQYEQYF; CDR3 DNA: TGTGCCAGCAGCTTAGGGACTCAGTACGAGCAGTACTTC
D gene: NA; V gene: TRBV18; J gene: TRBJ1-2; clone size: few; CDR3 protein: CASSPDGDYGYTF; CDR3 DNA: TGTGCCAGCTCACCGGACGGTGATTATGGCTACACCTTC
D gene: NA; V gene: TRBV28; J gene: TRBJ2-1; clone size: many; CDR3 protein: CASRTVDEQFF; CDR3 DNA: TGTGCCAGCAGAACGGTGGATGAGCAGTTCTTC
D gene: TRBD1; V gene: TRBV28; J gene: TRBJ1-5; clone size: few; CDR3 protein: CATRRGTVSSNQPQHF; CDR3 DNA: TGTGCCACACGAAGAGGGACAGTCTCTAGCAATCAGCCCCAGCATTTT
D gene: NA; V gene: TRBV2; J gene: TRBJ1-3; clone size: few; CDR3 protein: CASSVGKTGNTIYF; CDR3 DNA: TGTGCCAGCAGTGTTGGGAAGACGGGAAACACCATATATTTT
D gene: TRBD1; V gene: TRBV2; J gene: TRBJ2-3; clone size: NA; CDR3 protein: CASSPEGAYGGTQYF; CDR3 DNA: TGTGCCAGCAGTCCCGAGGGGGCATATGGGGGTACGCAGTATTTT
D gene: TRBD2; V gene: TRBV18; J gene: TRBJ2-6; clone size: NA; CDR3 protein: CASSTGGSGANVLTF; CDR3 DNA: TGTGCCAGCTCAACGGGGGGATCTGGGGCCAACGTCCTGACTTTC
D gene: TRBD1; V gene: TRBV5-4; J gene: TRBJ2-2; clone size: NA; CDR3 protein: CASSRQGSNTGELFF; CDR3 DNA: TGTGCCAGCAGCCGACAGGGGTCGAACACCGGGGAGCTGTTTTTT
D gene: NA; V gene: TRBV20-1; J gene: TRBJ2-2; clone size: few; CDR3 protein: CSSRRTGELFF; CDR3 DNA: TGCAGCTCCAGGAGAACCGGGGAGCTGTTTTTT
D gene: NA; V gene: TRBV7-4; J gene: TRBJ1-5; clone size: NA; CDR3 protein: CASSHVGGQPQHF; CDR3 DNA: TGTGCCAGCAGCCACGTCGGTGGTCAGCCCCAGCATTTT
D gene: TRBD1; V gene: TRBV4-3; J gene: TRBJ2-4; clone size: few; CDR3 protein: CASSQVIRGLVPKYF; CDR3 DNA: TGCGCCAGCAGCCAAGTCATTAGGGGGCTCGTCCCGAAGTACTTC
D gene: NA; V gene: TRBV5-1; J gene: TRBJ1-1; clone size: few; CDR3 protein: CASIGEAEAFF; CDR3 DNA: TGCGCCAGCATCGGGGAGGCTGAAGCTTTCTTT
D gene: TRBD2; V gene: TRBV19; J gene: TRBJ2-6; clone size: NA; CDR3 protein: CASSISGGTSGANVLTF; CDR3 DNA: TGTGCCAGTAGTATAAGCGGGGGTACGTCTGGGGCCAACGTCCTGACTTTC
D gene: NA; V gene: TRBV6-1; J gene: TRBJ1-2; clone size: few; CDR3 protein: CASSAFPDRRLEGYTF; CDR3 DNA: TGTGCCAGCAGTGCTTTTCCGGACCGCCGACTGGAGGGCTACACCTTC
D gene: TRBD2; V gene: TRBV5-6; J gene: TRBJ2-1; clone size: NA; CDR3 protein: CASSPKPGLAGASNEQFF; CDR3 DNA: TGTGCCAGCAGCCCTAAACCAGGGTTAGCGGGAGCTAGCAATGAGCAGTTCTTC
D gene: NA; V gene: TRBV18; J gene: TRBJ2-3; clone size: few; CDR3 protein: CASSPVGRFTDTQYF; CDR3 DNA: TGTGCCAGCTCACCAGTGGGCAGATTCACAGATACGCAGTATTTT
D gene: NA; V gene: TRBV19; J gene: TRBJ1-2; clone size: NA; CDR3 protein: CASSGRNYGYTF; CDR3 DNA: TGTGCCAGTTCCGGACGGAACTATGGCTACACCTTC
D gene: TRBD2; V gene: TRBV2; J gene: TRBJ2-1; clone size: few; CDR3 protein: CASSGGLAGERQFF; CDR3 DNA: TGTGCCAGCAGTGGGGGACTAGCGGGAGAACGGCAGTTCTTC
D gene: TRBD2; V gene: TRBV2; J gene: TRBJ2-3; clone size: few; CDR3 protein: CASSAVGLAETDTQYF; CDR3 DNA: TGTGCCAGCAGTGCAGTTGGACTAGCGGAAACAGATACGCAGTATTTT
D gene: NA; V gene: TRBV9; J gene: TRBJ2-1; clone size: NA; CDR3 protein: CASSVSDNEQFF; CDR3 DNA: TGTGCCAGCAGCGTTTCCGACAATGAGCAGTTCTTC
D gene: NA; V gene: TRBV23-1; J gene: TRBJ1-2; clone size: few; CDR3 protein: CASRILSGTANYGYTF; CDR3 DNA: TGCGCCAGCAGAATACTCTCCGGGACGGCTAACTATGGCTACACCTTC
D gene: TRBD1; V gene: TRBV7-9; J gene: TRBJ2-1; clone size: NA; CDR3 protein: CASSIRQGGYNEQFF; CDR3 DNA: TGTGCCAGCAGCATACGACAGGGGGGCTACAATGAGCAGTTCTTC
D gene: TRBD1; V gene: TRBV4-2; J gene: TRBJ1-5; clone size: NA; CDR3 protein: CASSQEAGRGRLSNQPQHF; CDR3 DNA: TGTGCCAGCAGCCAAGAAGCTGGCAGGGGGCGGTTGAGCAATCAGCCCCAGCATTTT
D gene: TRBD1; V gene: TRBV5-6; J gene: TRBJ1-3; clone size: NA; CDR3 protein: CASSFYRGLVNTIYF; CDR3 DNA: TGTGCCAGCAGCTTTTACAGGGGGCTCGTAAACACCATATATTTT
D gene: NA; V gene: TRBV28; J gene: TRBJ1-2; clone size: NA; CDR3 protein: CASSSGGANYGYTF; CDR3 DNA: TGTGCCAGCAGCAGCGGGGGGGCTAACTATGGCTACACCTTC
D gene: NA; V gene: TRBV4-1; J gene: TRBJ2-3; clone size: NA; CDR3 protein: CASSQVSSPGISSTDTQYF; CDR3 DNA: TGCGCCAGCAGCCAGGTCTCTAGCCCAGGGATTTCGAGCACAGATACGCAGTATTTT
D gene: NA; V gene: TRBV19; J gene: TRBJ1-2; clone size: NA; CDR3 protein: CASSIGPYRAGYTF; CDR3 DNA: TGTGCCAGTAGTATAGGACCCTACAGGGCTGGCTACACCTTC
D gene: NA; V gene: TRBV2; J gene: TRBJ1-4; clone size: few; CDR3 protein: CASSVFGEKLFF; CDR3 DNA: TGTGCCAGCAGTGTTTTCGGGGAAAAACTGTTTTTT
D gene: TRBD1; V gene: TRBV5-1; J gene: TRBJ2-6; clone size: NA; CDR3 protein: CASSPGTARGSGANVLTF; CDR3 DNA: TGCGCCAGCAGCCCTGGGACAGCGAGAGGGTCTGGGGCCAACGTCCTGACTTTC
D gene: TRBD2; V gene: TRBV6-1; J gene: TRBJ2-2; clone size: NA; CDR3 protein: CASRAGVRAGELFF; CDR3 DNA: TGTGCCAGCAGGGCGGGAGTGAGGGCCGGGGAGCTGTTTTTT
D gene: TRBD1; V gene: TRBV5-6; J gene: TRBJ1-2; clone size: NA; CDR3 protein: CASSRGQGATYGYTF; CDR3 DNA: TGTGCCAGCAGCCGGGGACAGGGGGCTACGTATGGCTACACCTTC
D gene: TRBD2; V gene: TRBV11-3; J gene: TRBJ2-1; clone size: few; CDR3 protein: CASSVSGSYNEQFF; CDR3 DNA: TGTGCCAGCAGCGTCAGCGGGAGCTACAATGAGCAGTTCTTC
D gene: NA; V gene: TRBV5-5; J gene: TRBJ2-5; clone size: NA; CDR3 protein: CASSLRGGRVQETQYF; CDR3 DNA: TGTGCCAGCAGCTTGCGTGGGGGAAGAGTTCAAGAGACCCAGTACTTC
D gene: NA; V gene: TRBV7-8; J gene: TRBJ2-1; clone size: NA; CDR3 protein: CASSGPGTGVTDEQFF; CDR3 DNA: TGTGCCAGCAGCGGCCCCGGGACTGGGGTTACAGATGAGCAGTTCTTC
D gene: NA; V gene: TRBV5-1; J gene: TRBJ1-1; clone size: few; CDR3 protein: CASSSRNTEAFF; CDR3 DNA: TGCGCCAGCAGTAGCAGGAACACTGAAGCTTTCTTT
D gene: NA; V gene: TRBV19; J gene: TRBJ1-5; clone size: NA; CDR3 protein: CASSGSGGWQPQHF; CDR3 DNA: TGTGCCAGTAGTGGGTCGGGGGGCTGGCAGCCCCAGCATTTT
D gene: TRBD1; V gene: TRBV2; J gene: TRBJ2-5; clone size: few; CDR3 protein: CASRQGAWETQYF; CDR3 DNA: TGTGCCAGCAGACAGGGGGCTTGGGAGACCCAGTACTTC
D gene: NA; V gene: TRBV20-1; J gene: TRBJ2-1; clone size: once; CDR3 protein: CSASGFDEQFF; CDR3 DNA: TGCAGTGCTAGTGGTTTCGATGAGCAGTTCTTC
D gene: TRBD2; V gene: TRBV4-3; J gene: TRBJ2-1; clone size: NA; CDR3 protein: CASRESGRARDEQFF; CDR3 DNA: TGCGCCAGCAGAGAAAGCGGGAGGGCCCGTGATGAGCAGTTCTTC
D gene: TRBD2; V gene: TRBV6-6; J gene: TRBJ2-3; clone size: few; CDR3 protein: CASSYSGRPDTQYF; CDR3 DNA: TGTGCCAGCAGTTATAGCGGGAGACCAGATACGCAGTATTTT
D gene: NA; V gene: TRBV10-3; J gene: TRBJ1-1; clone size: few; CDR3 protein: CAISEWANTEAFF; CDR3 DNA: TGTGCCATCAGTGAATGGGCGAACACTGAAGCTTTCTTT
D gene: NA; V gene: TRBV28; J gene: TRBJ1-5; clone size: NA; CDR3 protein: CASKAGPKWPQHF; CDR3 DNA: TGTGCCAGTAAAGCGGGACCAAAGTGGCCCCAGCATTTT
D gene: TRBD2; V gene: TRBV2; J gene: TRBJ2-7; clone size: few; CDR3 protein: CASGDYRGGEQYF; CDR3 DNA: TGTGCCAGCGGGGACTACCGCGGGGGCGAGCAGTACTTC
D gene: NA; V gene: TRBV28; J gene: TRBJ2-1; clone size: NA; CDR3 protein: CASRTGLEYNEQFF; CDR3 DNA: TGTGCCAGCAGGACGGGACTGGAATACAATGAGCAGTTCTTC
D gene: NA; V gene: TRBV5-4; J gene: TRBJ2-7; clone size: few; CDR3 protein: CASSSRVSYEQYF; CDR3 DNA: TGTGCCAGCAGCTCCCGGGTGTCCTACGAGCAGTACTTC
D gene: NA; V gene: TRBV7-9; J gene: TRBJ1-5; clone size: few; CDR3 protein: CASSSRDTRSQHF; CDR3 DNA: TGTGCCAGCAGCTCGCGGGACACCCGGTCCCAGCATTTT
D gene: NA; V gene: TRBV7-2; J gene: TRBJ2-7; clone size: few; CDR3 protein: CASTTGSLYEQYF; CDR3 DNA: TGTGCCAGCACCACCGGGAGCCTCTACGAGCAGTACTTC
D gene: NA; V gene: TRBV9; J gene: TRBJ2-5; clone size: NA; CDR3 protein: CASSVESEQETQYF; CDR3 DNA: TGTGCCAGCAGCGTAGAGAGCGAACAAGAGACCCAGTACTTC
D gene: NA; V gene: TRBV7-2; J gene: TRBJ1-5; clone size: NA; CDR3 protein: CASSLGREQPQHF; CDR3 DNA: TGTGCCAGCAGCTTAGGACGTGAACAGCCCCAGCATTTT
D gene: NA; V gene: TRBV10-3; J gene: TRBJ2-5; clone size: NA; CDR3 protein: CAIAPGQQETQYF; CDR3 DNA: TGTGCCATCGCTCCCGGACAACAAGAGACCCAGTACTTC